This entry lists 5 T cell receptor beta chains sequenced from one sample in a study of cytomegalovirus exposure and HLA in healthy donors. PCR primers comprised 60 Vbeta and 13 Jbeta primers. The protocol was immunoSEQ multiplex PCR, while the TCRdb copy is restricted to in-frame clones and leaves out a portion. The sample shows about 190,000 clones, 70% to 80% of them seen only once. The sample consisted of PBMCs. Receptor source: a woman between 50 and 59 years old in good health and CMV-seronegative.

The sample holds one count of this clone. This chain links TRBV28 with TRBJ2-2, with no clear D. Trimming took 6 bases from V and 7 from J, leaving 9 bases between them. The germline CDR1 and CDR2 sequences are MDHEN and SYDVKM. CDR3 size: 12 residues. In DNA, the CDR3 is TGTGCCAGCAGCCTACCTATCGGGGAGCTGTTTTTT. Translating it yields CASSLPIGELFF.

The chain joins TRBV7-9 to TRBJ2-1, with D possibly being TRBD1 (5 bases). V lost 4 bases and J lost 7, with 8 bases in between. This CDR3 spans 12 amino acids. Germline loops: CDR1 SEHNR, CDR2 FQNEAQ (reference sequence). CDR3 loop: CASSSGLNEQFF. CDR3 DNA: TGTGCCAGCAGCTCAGGGCTTAATGAGCAGTTCTTC.

The chain employs TRBV6-4 and TRBJ2-2; maybe TRBD1 (5 bases). The CDR3 runs 16 residues. V dropped 0 bases and J dropped 1 base, with 9 bases sitting between them. Germline V gene sequence: CDR1 MRHNA, CDR2 SNTAGT. The CDR3 DNA sequence: TGTGCCAGCAGTGACTCGGGCAGGGAGAACACCGGGGAGCTGTTTTTT. This gives the protein CASSDSGRENTGELFF.

The V gene is TRBV11-2, the J gene TRBJ1-4, with 8 bases fitting TRBD1. V lost 5 bases to trimming and J lost 3 bases; unmatched junction nucleotides: 8. The CDR3 spans 16 residues. The germline CDR1 and CDR2 sequences are SGHAT and FQNNGV. The CDR3, as DNA: TGTGCCAGCAGCCCGCCCGGCAGGGGGCCTAATGAAAAACTGTTTTTT. Protein product: CASSPPGRGPNEKLFF.

This clone was counted between two and nine times. The CDR3 DNA is TGTGCCAGCAGCACCCACCCATCGGGGAATCAGCCCCAGCATTTT. Translating gives CASSTHPSGNQPQHF. The genes are TRBV9 and TRBJ1-5; no reliable D call. The V and J ends lost 4 bases and 4 bases respectively, with 15 bases between them. Germline V gene lookup returns CDR1 SGDLS and CDR2 YYNGEE. This CDR3 has 15 residues.